These 6 T cell receptor beta chains came from one sample sequenced in a study of T cells in Graves' hyperthyroidism and ophthalmopathy. RNA transcripts served as the template for amplifying TCR beta CDR3 regions. HTBI primers were the set used in a first-round RT-PCR of the TCR CDR3. Via MiXCR, TCRdb re-called the multiplex PCR reads, giving one row per CDR3 protein. This table has about 210,000 distinct CDR3 sequences, more than 15% appearing once. Source material: blood. The source is a man aged 45 to 65 with Graves' hyperthyroidism.

As to this clonotype: It is likely a read error, because the conserved phenylalanine at the end of the CDR3 is missing. V gene TRBV10-3 combines with J gene TRBJ1-5; a possible D gene is TRBD1 (6 bases). CDR1 ENHRY and CDR2 SYGVKD come from the germline V gene. The CDR3 spans 15 residues. V lost 3 bases to trimming and J lost 5 bases, with 14 bases between them. The CDR3 spells CAISDSPRGHQPQHL. As DNA, the CDR3 is TGTGCCATCAGTGATTCACCCAGGGGCCATCAGCCCCAGCATCTT.

The chain links TRBV2 to TRBJ2-1, with 9 nucleotides matching TRBD2. Germline CDR1 is SNHLY and CDR2 is FYNNEI. V trimming: 2 bases; J trimming: 4 bases; junction bases outside the gene matches: 3. CDR3 length equals 15 residues. The CDR3 loop reads CASSEPSGGYNEQFF. Written as DNA, the CDR3 is TGTGCCAGCAGTGAACCCAGCGGGGGGTACAATGAGCAGTTCTTC.

The gene calls are TRBV28 and TRBJ1-5; no firm D call. Germline V gene lookup returns CDR1 MDHEN and CDR2 SYDVKM. V was pared by 7 bases and J by 2 bases, with 3 bases between. The CDR3 is 11 amino acids. CDR3 DNA: TGTGCCAGCAACGGCAATCAGCCCCAGCATTTT. It codes for CASNGNQPQHF. The variable domain in full, with the rest retrieved from reference TRBV28 and TRBJ1-5, is DVKVTQSSRYLVKRTGEKVFLECVQDMDHENMFWYRQDPGLGLRLIYFSYDVKMKEKGDIPEGYSVSREKKERFSLILESASTNQTSMYLCASNGNQPQHFGDGTRLSIL.

This clonotype was observed a handful of times. The gene calls are TRBV5-5 and TRBJ2-3, with TRBD2 matching over 8 bases. The V segment lost 4 bases and the J segment 4 bases; nucleotides outside the gene matches: 2. The germline CDR1 and CDR2 sequences are SGHKS and YYEKEE (reference sequence). CDR3 length equals 13 residues. Written as DNA, the CDR3 is TGTGCCAGCAGCAGACTAGCGTCAGATACGCAGTATTTT. Encoded protein: CASSRLASDTQYF.

This clonotype was observed at least ten times. The chain carries TRBV2 and TRBJ2-1; D possibly matches TRBD1 or TRBD2 (5 bases each). Trimming took off 6 bases at V and 14 bases at J, with 14 bases between the two ends. In germline, CDR1 is SNHLY, CDR2 FYNNEI. CDR3 length equals 11 residues. The CDR3 DNA reads TGTGCCAGCAGAGCTCAGGGAGAGGAGTTCTTC. Encoded protein: CASRAQGEEFF.

Ten or more counts support this clonotype. This chain links TRBV12-3 or TRBV12-4 with TRBJ1-5, with D perhaps TRBD1 (6 bases). V lost 5 bases to trimming and J lost 4 bases, with 18 bases between them. The CDR3 is made up of 16 amino acids. In nucleotides, the CDR3 is TGTGCCAGCAGTCCTTGGGGGAGGGACACAAATCAGCCCCAGCATTTT. Its protein is CASSPWGRDTNQPQHF.